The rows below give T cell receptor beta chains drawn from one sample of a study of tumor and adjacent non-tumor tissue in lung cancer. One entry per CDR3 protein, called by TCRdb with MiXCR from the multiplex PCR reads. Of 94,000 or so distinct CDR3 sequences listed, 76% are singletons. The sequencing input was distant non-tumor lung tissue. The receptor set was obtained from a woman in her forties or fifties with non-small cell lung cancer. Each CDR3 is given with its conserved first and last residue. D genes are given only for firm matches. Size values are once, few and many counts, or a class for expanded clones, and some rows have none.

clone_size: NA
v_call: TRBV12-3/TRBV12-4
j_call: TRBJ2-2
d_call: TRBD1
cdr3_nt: TGTGCTAGCAGCCCGGGACAGGGGATCACCGAGGAGCTGTTTTTT
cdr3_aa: CASSPGQGITEELFF

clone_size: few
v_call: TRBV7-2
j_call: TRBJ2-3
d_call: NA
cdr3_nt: TGTGCCAGCAGCTTAACCCCCGCAAACACGGATACGCAGTATTTT
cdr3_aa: CASSLTPANTDTQYF

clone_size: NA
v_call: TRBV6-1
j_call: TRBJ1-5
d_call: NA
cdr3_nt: TGTGCCAGCAGTGTAGGAGTATTCGGCAATCAGCCCCAGCATTTT
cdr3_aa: CASSVGVFGNQPQHF

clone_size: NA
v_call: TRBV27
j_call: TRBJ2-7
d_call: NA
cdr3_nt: TGTGCCAGCAGATTATCAGGGACGGGAATCTACGAGCAGTACTTC
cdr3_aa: CASRLSGTGIYEQYF

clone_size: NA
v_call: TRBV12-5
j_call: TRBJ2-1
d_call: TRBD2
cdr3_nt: TGTGCTAGTGGTTTGGGCCTCCCAGCGGGAGGAAGGGATGAGCGGTTTTTC
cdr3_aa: CASGLGLPAGGRDERFF

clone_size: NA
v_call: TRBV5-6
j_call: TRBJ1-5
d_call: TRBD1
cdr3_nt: TGTATCAGCAGCTCCTGGGACAGTAGCAATCAGCCCCAACATTTT
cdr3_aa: CISSSWDSSNQPQHF

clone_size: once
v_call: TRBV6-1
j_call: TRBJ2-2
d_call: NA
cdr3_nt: TGTGCCAGCAGTGAGTTAGCGTTGAACACCGAGAAGCTGTTTTTT
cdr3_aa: CASSELALNTEKLFF

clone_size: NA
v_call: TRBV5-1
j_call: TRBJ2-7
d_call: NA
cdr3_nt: TGCGCCAGCAAGAACCTTTCCTACGAGCAGTATTTC
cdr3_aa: CASKNLSYEQYF

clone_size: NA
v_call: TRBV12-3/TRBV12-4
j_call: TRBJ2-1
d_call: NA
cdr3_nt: TGTGCCAGCAGTTCCTATAGGACCGTAATGGATAGCTCCTACAATAAGCAGTTCTTC
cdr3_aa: CASSSYRTVMDSSYNKQFF

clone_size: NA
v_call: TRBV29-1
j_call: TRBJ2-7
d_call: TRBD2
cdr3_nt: TGCAGCGTTGAAGCCCTTAGCGGGAGGGCCCCCTACGAGCAGTATTTC
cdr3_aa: CSVEALSGRAPYEQYF

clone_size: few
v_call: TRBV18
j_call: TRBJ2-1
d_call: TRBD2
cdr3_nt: TGTGCCGGCTCACCACCCAGCGGGAGTCGAAATGAGCAGTTCTTC
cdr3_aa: CAGSPPSGSRNEQFF

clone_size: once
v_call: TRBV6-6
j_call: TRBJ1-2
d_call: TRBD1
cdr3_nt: TGTGGCAGCGGAGGGGGCCCAGCTAACTATGGCTACACCTTC
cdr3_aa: CGSGGGPANYGYTF

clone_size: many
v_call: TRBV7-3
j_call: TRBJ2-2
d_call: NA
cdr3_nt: TGTGCCAGCCAAAGTCAGGGAACCGGGGAGCTGTTTTTT
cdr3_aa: CASQSQGTGELFF

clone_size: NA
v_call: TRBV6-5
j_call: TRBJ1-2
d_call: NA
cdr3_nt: TGTGCCAGGAGTTACTCGATCAGGGGAGGAAGCTACACCTTC
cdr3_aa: CARSYSIRGGSYTF

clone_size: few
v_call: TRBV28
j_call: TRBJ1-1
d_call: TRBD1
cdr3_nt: TGTGCCAGCACACAGGGGGTAGGGGAAGCTCTCTTT
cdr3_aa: CASTQGVGEALF

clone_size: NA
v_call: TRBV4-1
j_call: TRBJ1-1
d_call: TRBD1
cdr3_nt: TGCGCCAGCAGCCAACGGACAGGGGGAACTGAAGCTATCTTT
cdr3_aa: CASSQRTGGTEAIF

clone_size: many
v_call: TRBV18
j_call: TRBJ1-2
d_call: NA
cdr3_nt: TGTGCCAGCTCACCGGGGTCCGATTATGGCTACACCTTC
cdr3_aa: CASSPGSDYGYTF

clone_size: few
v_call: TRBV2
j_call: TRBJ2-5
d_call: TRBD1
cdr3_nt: TGTGCCAGCTTGACAGGGAAAGAGACCCAGTACTTC
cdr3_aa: CASLTGKETQYF

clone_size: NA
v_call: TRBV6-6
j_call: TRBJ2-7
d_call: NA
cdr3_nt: TGTACCAGCATCGCATCGGACAAGAGCTCCTACGAGCAGTACTTC
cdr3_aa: CTSIASDKSSYEQYF

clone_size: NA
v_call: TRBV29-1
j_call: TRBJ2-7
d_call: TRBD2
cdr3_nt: TGCAGCTTCATCAACGGGGGGGCAATCCACGAGGAGTACTTC
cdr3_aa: CSFINGGAIHEEYF

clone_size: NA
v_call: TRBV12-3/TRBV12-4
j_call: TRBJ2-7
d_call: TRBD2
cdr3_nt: TGTGCCAGCGGAACGGGAGGCCTTGGCCCCTACGAGCAGTACTTC
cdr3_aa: CASGTGGLGPYEQYF

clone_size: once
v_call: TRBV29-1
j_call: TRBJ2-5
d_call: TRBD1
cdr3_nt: TGCAGCGTTCACCAGGGGGCTTCGCTTGGGGAGACCCAGTACTTC
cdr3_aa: CSVHQGASLGETQYF

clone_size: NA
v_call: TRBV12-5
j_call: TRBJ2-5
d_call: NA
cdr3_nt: TGTGCTAATGGCCCCGGCGCACACTCCCAAGAGACCCTGTACTTC
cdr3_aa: CANGPGAHSQETLYF

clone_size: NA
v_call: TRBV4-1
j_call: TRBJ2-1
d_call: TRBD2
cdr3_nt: TGCGCCAGGAGCCAAGATTTGGCTAGCGGGATCACCTACAATGAGCAGTTCTTC
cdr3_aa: CARSQDLASGITYNEQFF

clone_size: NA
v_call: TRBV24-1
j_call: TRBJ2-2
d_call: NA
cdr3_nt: TGTGCCACCAGTGATTTGTTGTTAGGGACCTGGGAGCTGTTTTTT
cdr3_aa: CATSDLLLGTWELFF

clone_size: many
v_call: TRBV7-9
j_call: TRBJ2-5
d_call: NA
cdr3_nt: TGTGCCAGCAACAACGAGGAGACCCAGTACTTC
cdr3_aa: CASNNEETQYF

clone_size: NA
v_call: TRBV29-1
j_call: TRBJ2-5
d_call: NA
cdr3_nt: TGCAGTGGGGATAGAACCGGGGAGACCCAGTACTTC
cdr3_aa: CSGDRTGETQYF

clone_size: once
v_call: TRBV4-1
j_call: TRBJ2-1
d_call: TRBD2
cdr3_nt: TGCGCCAGCAGCCGCCCGACACGGGGGGATGCATACAATGAGCAGTTCTTC
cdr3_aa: CASSRPTRGDAYNEQFF

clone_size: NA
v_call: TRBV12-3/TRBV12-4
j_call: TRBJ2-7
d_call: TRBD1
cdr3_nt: TGTGCCAACAGCCCAGGATACCGGACAGGGTCAGGAGAGCAATACTTC
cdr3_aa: CANSPGYRTGSGEQYF

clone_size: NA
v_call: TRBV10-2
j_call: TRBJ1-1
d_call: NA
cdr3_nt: TGCGGCAGCAGTGATAGTTCGAACACTGAAGCCTTCTTT
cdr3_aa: CGSSDSSNTEAFF

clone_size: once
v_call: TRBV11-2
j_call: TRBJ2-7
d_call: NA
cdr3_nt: TGTGCCAGCAGCCCGGGGGACACTGCCTACGAGCAGTACTTC
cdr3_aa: CASSPGDTAYEQYF

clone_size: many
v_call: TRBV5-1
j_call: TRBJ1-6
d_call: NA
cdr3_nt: TGCGCCAGCAGCTTGGTCGGGACGGTAAATTCACCCCTCCACTTT
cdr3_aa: CASSLVGTVNSPLHF

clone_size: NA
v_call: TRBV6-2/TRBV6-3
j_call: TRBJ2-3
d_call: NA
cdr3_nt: TGTGCCAGCTGGGGGGACTCTGGTACACAGTATTTT
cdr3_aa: CASWGDSGTQYF

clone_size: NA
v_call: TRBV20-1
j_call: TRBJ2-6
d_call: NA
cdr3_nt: TGCAGTGCTAGAGGGGGGACTGGGGCCAACGTCCTGGCGTTC
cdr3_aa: CSARGGTGANVLAF

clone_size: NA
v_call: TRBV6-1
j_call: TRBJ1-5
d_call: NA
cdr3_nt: TGTGCCAGCAGGGAAAGGGGAAGCAATCAGCCCCAGCATTTT
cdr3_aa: CASRERGSNQPQHF

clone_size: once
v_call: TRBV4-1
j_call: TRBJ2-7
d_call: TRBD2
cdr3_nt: TGCGCCAGCGGCCAGACTAGCGGGGCGAGCCCCTACGAGCAGTACTTC
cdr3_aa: CASGQTSGASPYEQYF

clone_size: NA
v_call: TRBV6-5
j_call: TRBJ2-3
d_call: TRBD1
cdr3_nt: TGTGACAGCAGGGACAGGTGCATAGATACGCAGTATTTT
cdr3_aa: CDSRDRCIDTQYF

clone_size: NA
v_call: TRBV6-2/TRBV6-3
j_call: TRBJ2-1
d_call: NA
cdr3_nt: TGTGCCGGCAGTATAGCCCCTTACAACGAGCAGTTCTTC
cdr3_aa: CAGSIAPYNEQFF

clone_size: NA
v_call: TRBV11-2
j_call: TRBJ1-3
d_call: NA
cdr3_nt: TGTACCAGTAGCGTAGGCATGAACTCTGGAAACACCATATATTTT
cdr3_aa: CTSSVGMNSGNTIYF

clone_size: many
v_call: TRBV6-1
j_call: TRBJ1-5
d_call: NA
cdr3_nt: TGTGCCAGCAGTGGGGTGAGTGAGGCCCAGCCCCAGCATTTT
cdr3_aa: CASSGVSEAQPQHF

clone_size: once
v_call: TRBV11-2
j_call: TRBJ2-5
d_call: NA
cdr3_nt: TGTGCCAACAGCTTAGAGGCTAGCGAGCGATTGTACTTC
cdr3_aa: CANSLEASERLYF

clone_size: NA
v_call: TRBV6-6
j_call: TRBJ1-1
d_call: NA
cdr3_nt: TGTGCCAACAGTTACGTCGGAAACACTGAAGCTTTCTTT
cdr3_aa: CANSYVGNTEAFF

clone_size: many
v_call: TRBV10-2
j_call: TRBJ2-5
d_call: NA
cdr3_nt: TGCGCCAGCAGTGAGTACCAAGAGACCCAGTACTTC
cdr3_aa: CASSEYQETQYF

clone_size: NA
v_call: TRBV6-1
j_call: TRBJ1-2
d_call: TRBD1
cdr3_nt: TGTGCCGGCTGTCGCCGAACAGGGGAATATGGCTACACTTTC
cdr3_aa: CAGCRRTGEYGYTF

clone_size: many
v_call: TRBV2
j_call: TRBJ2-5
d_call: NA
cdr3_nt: TGTGCCAGCAATGGGGGGATAGAGACCCAGTACTTC
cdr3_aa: CASNGGIETQYF

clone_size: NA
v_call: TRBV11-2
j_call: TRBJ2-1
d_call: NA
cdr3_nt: TGTGCCAGCAACTCCCCGGTGGGAGGGGGCGTCAATGAGCAGTTCTTC
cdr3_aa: CASNSPVGGGVNEQFF

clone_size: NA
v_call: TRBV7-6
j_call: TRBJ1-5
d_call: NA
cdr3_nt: TGTGCCAGCAGCCTAGGGGCTGCTCAGCCCCAGCATTTT
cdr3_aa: CASSLGAAQPQHF

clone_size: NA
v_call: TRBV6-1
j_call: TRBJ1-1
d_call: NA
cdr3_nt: TGTACCAACAGTGAAGGTCCCGAAGCTCTCTTT
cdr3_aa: CTNSEGPEALF

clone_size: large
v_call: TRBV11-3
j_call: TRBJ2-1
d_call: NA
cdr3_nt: TGTGCCAGCAGCTTAGTCCAGTTCTTC
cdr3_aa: CASSLVQFF

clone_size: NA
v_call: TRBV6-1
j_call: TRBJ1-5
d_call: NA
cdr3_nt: TGTGTCAGCAGTGAAGATGACGGTCAGTCCCAGCATTTT
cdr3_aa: CVSSEDDGQSQHF

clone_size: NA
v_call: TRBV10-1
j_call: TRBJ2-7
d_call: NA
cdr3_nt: TGCGCCAGCAGTGGATGCGTTCTGGGGGAGCAGTATTTC
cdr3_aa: CASSGCVLGEQYF

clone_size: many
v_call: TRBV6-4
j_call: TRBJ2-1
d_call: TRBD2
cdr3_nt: TGTGCCAGCAGTGACTCAGCGGGAGAGGGCTACAATGAGCAGTTCTTC
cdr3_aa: CASSDSAGEGYNEQFF

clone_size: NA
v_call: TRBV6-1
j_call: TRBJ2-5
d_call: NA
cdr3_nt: TGTGCCAGCAGTGGGATCCAAGAGACCCAGTATTTC
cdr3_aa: CASSGIQETQYF

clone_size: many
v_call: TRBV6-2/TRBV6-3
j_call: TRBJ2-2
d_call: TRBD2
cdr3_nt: TGTGCCAGCAGTACTGGACTAGCGGGAGTGGTAGGGGAGCTGTTTTTT
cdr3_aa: CASSTGLAGVVGELFF

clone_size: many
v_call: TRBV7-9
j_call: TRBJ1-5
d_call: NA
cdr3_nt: TGTGCCAGCAGCTTATCCAGCAATCAGCCCCAGCATTTT
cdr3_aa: CASSLSSNQPQHF